The subject of this entry is one T cell receptor (beta chain). The junction and the germline gene differ at one end; a read error may be behind it. This specimen belongs to a study of CD4 and CD8 cells across lung adenocarcinoma regions. TCRdb passed the PCR reads through MiXCR, listing each CDR3 protein once. The table includes 5,200 or so distinct CDR3 sequences, around 50% detected once. This CDR3 has 17 residues. CDR1 and CDR2 (germline): MNHNS, SASEGT. The chain links TRBV6-1 to TRBJ2-3; D gene unclear. This receptor was taken from a male donor with lung adenocarcinoma. The CD4 and CD8 labels of this study may be unreliable. Sequencing was carried out using CD8+ T cells from the margin of a lung tumor. In DNA, the CDR3 is TGTGCCTGCTGCGGCGGCCTCCAGGCTGTGAGCACAGATACGCAGTTCTTT. Amino acid sequence: CACCGGLQAVSTDTQFF.